The 29 T cell receptor beta chains below come from one sample, sequenced in a study of T cell clones after liver transplantation. Libraries were prepared by immunoSEQ multiplex PCR; TCRdb keeps only in-frame clonotypes and omits some of them. Of more than 95,000 clones detected, around 86% appear once; the ten largest clones hold 0.8% to 1%. The sample was CD4+ T cells from blood, taken before liver transplant. The receptors here all came from a human donor who received a liver transplant.

This clone was seen a few times. This chain connects TRBV13 to TRBJ2-1, with D unclear. The CDR3 covers 18 residues. V lost 5 bases, J lost 2 bases, and 22 bases lay in between. Germline V gene sequence: CDR1 PRHDT, CDR2 FYEKMQ (reference sequence). CDR3 DNA: TGTGCCAGCAGCCGCGGCCCGACGCTTATTCTCGCCTACAATGAGCAGTTCTTC. Residues: CASSRGPTLILAYNEQFF.

The CDR3 region is CASSTNTLFDQPQHF. In nucleotides, the CDR3 is TGTGCCAGCAGTACCAACACCCTCTTCGATCAGCCCCAGCATTTT. The V call is TRBV27, the J call TRBJ1-5; no reliable D call. The V and J ends lost 5 bases and 5 bases respectively, with 16 bases between them. The length of the CDR3 is 15 residues. Per the germline V gene, CDR1 is MNHEY and CDR2 is SMNVEV (reference sequence).

This clone occurred once. The J gene is TRBJ2-6, the V gene TRBV19; no firm D call. Germline assignment: CDR1 LNHDA and CDR2 SQIVND (reference sequence). This CDR3 spans 14 amino acids. The V and J ends lost 7 bases and 0 bases respectively, with 7 bases between them. The CDR3: CASTMVSGANVLTF. In DNA, the CDR3 is TGTGCCAGTACCATGGTCTCTGGGGCCAACGTCCTGACTTTC.

This chain uses TRBV5-6 with TRBJ1-2; D is undetermined. V was cut by 2 bases and J by 3 bases, with 14 bases left in between. The germline V gene has CDR1 SGHDT and CDR2 YYEEEE. This CDR3 spans 15 amino acids. CDR3 protein: CASSLSPALYYGYTF. For the CDR3, the DNA is TGTGCCAGCAGCTTAAGTCCGGCGCTATACTATGGCTACACCTTC.

This chain joins TRBV9 and TRBJ2-1; D uncertain. The germline CDR1 and CDR2 sequences are SGDLS and YYNGEE. V dropped 2 bases and J dropped 7 bases, with 10 bases sitting between them. The CDR3 is 13 amino acids. The CDR3 DNA follows: TGTGCCAGCAGCGTCGTCAGTTCTAATGAGCAGTTCTTC. The encoded protein is CASSVVSSNEQFF.

V and J are TRBV14 and TRBJ2-5, with 9 bases matching TRBD2. The CDR3 runs 16 residues. Germline V gene data show CDR1 as SGHDN and CDR2 as FVKESK. V lost 1 base, J lost 4 bases, and 7 bases stayed unmatched. In nucleotides, the CDR3 is TGTGCCAGCAGCCAAGGAAGTCTAGCGGGACGAGAGACCCAGTACTTC. Protein sequence: CASSQGSLAGRETQYF. The variable domain in full, with the rest retrieved from reference TRBV14 and TRBJ2-5, is EAGVTQFPSHSVIEKGQTVTLRCDPISGHDNLYWYRRVMGKEIKFLLHFVKESKQDESGMPNNRFLAERTGGTYSTLKVQPAELEDSGVYFCASSQGSLAGRETQYFGPGTRLLVL.

The V gene is TRBV5-1, the J gene TRBJ1-2; the D is unclear. The CDR3 is 13 amino acids. Trimming pared 3 bases from V and 4 bases from J, leaving 10 bases between. Germline V gene data show CDR1 as SGHRS and CDR2 as YFSETQ. The CDR3 is CASSSTPAYGYTF. CDR3 sequence (DNA): TGCGCCAGCAGCTCGACACCGGCCTATGGCTACACCTTC.

The J gene is TRBJ1-1, the V gene TRBV29-1, with a possible D match to TRBD1 (5 bases). The CDR3 spans 14 residues. V was cut by 3 bases and J by 2 bases, with 13 bases left in between. The germline V gene encodes CDR1 SQVTM and CDR2 ANQGSEA. The CDR3 DNA sequence: TGCAGCGTTGAGGTCCAGGGTCTTAACACTGAAGCTTTCTTT. Protein product: CSVEVQGLNTEAFF.

CDR3 DNA sequence: TGTGCCTGGAGCCTTCCTTTCGGTAGGGAGACCCAGTACTTC. Its protein product is CAWSLPFGRETQYF. The chain is built from TRBV30 and TRBJ2-5; no definite D call. Germline CDR1 is GTSNPN and CDR2 is SVGIG (reference sequence). The CDR3 contains 14 residues. The germline V and J ends were trimmed by 3 bases and 5 bases, with 16 bases remaining between them.

On this clone: The sample carries other DNA sequences with the same CDR3. The V gene is TRBV27, the J gene TRBJ2-1, with D perhaps given as TRBD1 or TRBD2 (5 bases each). V was cut by 4 bases and J by 6 bases, with 16 bases left in between. CDR3 length: 15 amino acids. Per the germline V gene, CDR1 is MNHEY and CDR2 is SMNVEV (reference sequence). This CDR3 is CASSSLGAGGNEQFF. The CDR3 region has the DNA TGTGCCAGCAGTTCGCTAGGAGCTGGGGGCAATGAGCAGTTCTTC.

The V call is TRBV18, the J call TRBJ1-1; no definite D call. The V gene lost 2 bases and the J gene lost 1 base, with 8 bases spanning the gap. The CDR3 has 14 amino acids. Germline CDR1 is KGHSH and CDR2 is LQKENI. CDR3 nucleotides: TGTGCCAGCTCACCATCAAACAGGAACACTGAAGCTTTCTTT. Protein product: CASSPSNRNTEAFF.

This clone was counted only a few times. This chain links TRBV6-1 with TRBJ1-5, with D possibly matching TRBD1 (5 bases). Germline V gene sequence: CDR1 MNHNS, CDR2 SASEGT. The CDR3 has 14 amino acids. Trimming stripped 7 bases from V and 2 bases from J, with 12 bases between. CDR3 nucleotide sequence: TGTGCCAGCAATAGCGGGGCCGGCAATCAGCCCCAGCATTTT. Protein product: CASNSGAGNQPQHF.

This clone was seen just once. The rearrangement joins TRBV21-1 to TRBJ2-3. TRBV21-1 is annotated as a pseudogene. This CDR3 contains 13 residues. The CDR3 loop is CASTPGRPGTQYF. The CDR3 nucleotides read TGTGCCAGCACCCCGGGACGCCCGGGTACGCAGTATTTT.

The chain is built from TRBV20-1 and TRBJ2-1; no clear D gene. This CDR3 is 11 amino acids long. In germline, CDR1 is DFQATT, CDR2 SNEGSKA (reference sequence). Between the trimmed V and J ends, which lost 5 bases and 8 bases, there was a span of 10 bases. The CDR3 loop reads CSAPRWDEQFF. The CDR3 region has the DNA TGCAGTGCTCCCAGGTGGGATGAGCAGTTCTTC.

V is TRBV11-3 and J is TRBJ1-5; no definite D call. Germline V gene data show CDR1 as SGHNT and CDR2 as YENEEA. The CDR3 has 12 residues. V shed 4 bases and J shed 7 bases, with 8 bases lying between them. CDR3 nucleotide sequence: TGTGCCAGCAGCTACACGAGCCAGCCCCAGCATTTT. This sequence encodes CASSYTSQPQHF.

This clone was counted a single time. CDR3 nucleotides: TGTGCCAGCAGCCAAGAGGACAGGGCCTACACCTTC. It translates to CASSQEDRAYTF. The V and J genes are TRBV7-9 and TRBJ1-2, with 8 bases that match TRBD1. J gave up 10 bases and V 5 bases, and 6 bases lay outside the gene matches. Germline CDR1 is SEHNR and CDR2 is FQNEAQ (reference sequence). The CDR3 runs 12 residues.

This clone occurred a few times. This chain connects TRBV6-6 to TRBJ2-3; TRBD2 matches 9 bases. The germline gives CDR1 MNHNY, CDR2 SVGAGI (reference sequence). CDR3 length: 16 amino acids. V was pared by 2 bases and J by 6 bases, with 9 bases of the junction left unmatched. Here the CDR3 DNA reads TGTGCCAGCAGTTACGGCCCGCGCGGGAGGGGGGATACGCAGTATTTT. It encodes CASSYGPRGRGDTQYF.

V gene TRBV7-8 combines with J gene TRBJ2-7; possibly TRBD2 for D (6 bases). CDR1 and CDR2 from the germline V gene are SGHVS and FQNEAQ. This CDR3 comprises 15 residues. Trimming removed 1 base from V and 1 base from J, with 11 bases in between. CDR3 sequence (DNA): TGTGCCAGCAGCTTAGTCGGGGGTGAATCCTACGAGCAGTACTTC. Protein sequence: CASSLVGGESYEQYF.

This clone was seen once. The CDR3 DNA sequence: TGCGCCAGCAGCTCACTGAATGATGAAAAACTGTTTTTT. Protein sequence: CASSSLNDEKLFF. The rearrangement joins TRBV5-1 to TRBJ1-4; D is unresolved. This CDR3 spans 13 amino acids. Trimming pared 3 bases from V and 6 bases from J, leaving 9 bases between. Germline lookup yields CDR1 SGHRS and CDR2 YFSETQ.

The chain links TRBV5-1 to TRBJ2-5; D is undetermined. Trimming cost V 2 bases and J 5 bases, with 16 bases left between them. Germline V gene lookup returns CDR1 SGHRS and CDR2 YFSETQ. CDR3 length: 15 residues. The CDR3 spells CASSLDSPRMETQYF. The DNA of the CDR3 is TGCGCCAGCAGCTTAGACTCCCCCAGAATGGAGACCCAGTACTTC.

CDR3 in DNA: TGTGCCAGCAGCTTGGTTTCTCCGCAGGGGGACGCCGGGGAGCTGTTTTTT. Its translation is CASSLVSPQGDAGELFF. The rearrangement joins TRBV5-6 to TRBJ2-2, with TRBD1 matching 7 bases. The length of the CDR3 is 17 residues. J lost 6 bases, V lost 0 bases, and 11 bases had no gene match. Germline V gives CDR1 SGHDT, CDR2 YYEEEE.

J is TRBJ1-3 and V is TRBV15; D remains unclear. The V gene lost 4 bases and the J gene lost 0 bases, with 13 bases spanning the gap. The V gene's germline CDR1 is LNHNV and CDR2 YYDKDF (reference sequence). The CDR3 spans 16 residues. The CDR3 nucleotides are TGTGCCACCAGCACCATACAGCCCGGCTCTGGAAACACCATATATTTT. This sequence encodes CATSTIQPGSGNTIYF.

This chain connects TRBV6-1 to TRBJ2-5; no firm D call. The CDR3 extends over 13 amino acids. Trimming removed 6 bases from V and 2 bases from J, with 10 bases in between. The germline V gene has CDR1 MNHNS and CDR2 SASEGT. The chain's CDR3 is CASRVTLQETQYF. Written as DNA, the CDR3 is TGTGCCAGCAGGGTGACACTACAAGAGACCCAGTACTTC.

With regard to this clone: A junction end diverges from the germline sequence, so it may reflect a read error. V usage is TRBV9 and J usage is TRBJ2-2, with 10 bases matching TRBD2. This CDR3 is 16 amino acids long. The germline CDR1 and CDR2 sequences are SGDLS and YYNGEE. CDR3 DNA: TGTGCCAGCAGTGTAGCGGGAGGACCGGGCACCGGGGAGCTGTTTTTT. As protein: CASSVAGGPGTGELFF.

This chain joins TRBV5-6 and TRBJ1-3; D is uncertain. The length of the CDR3 is 15 residues. V shed 4 bases and J shed 5 bases, with 16 bases lying between them. Germline V gene data show CDR1 as SGHDT and CDR2 as YYEEEE. The CDR3 bases are TGTGCCAGCAGCCAACGGGCCAAAGTCAGAAACACCATATATTTT. Translating gives CASSQRAKVRNTIYF.

The rearrangement joins TRBV5-1 to TRBJ2-2; a possible D gene is TRBD2 (6 bases). Trimming took off 0 bases at V and 7 bases at J, with 25 bases between the two ends. The V gene's germline CDR1 is SGHRS and CDR2 YFSETQ. The CDR3 consists of 19 residues. The CDR3: CASSLVPAGTSLSGGELFF. Here the CDR3 DNA reads TGCGCCAGCAGCTTGGTCCCCGCAGGGACTTCCCTCAGCGGCGGGGAGCTGTTTTTT.

V is TRBV19 and J is TRBJ2-3; 7 positions match TRBD1. Germline V gene data show CDR1 as LNHDA and CDR2 as SQIVND (reference sequence). With 3 bases clipped from V and 2 bases from J, the junction kept 17 bases outside the gene matches. This CDR3 is built from 19 residues. The CDR3 DNA follows: TGTGCCAGTAGTATGGGACAGCCCTCAAGTGTACCGTACACAGATACGCAGTATTTT. It encodes CASSMGQPSSVPYTDTQYF.

The CDR3: CASSLGTQGTYGYTF. The CDR3 DNA reads as TGTGCCAGCAGCTTAGGAACACAGGGAACCTATGGCTACACCTTC. The chain combines TRBV7-8 with TRBJ1-2; D may be TRBD1 (6 bases). V lost 1 base, J lost 4 bases, and 13 bases lay in between. This CDR3 is built from 15 residues. CDR1 SGHVS and CDR2 FQNEAQ come from the germline V gene.

The V call is TRBV9, the J call TRBJ2-2; 7 bases are shared with TRBD1. Unmatched junction bases numbered 2, after V lost 3 bases and J lost 3 bases. The CDR3 length is 14 residues. The germline CDR1 and CDR2 sequences are SGDLS and YYNGEE. CDR3 sequence reads: CASSGQGYTGELFF. The CDR3 region has the DNA TGTGCCAGCAGCGGACAGGGTTACACCGGGGAGCTGTTTTTT.